Below are 14 T cell receptor beta chains sequenced from a single sample in a study of cytomegalovirus exposure and HLA in healthy donors. PCR was performed using 60 Vbeta and 13 Jbeta primers. TCRdb's table, derived via immunoSEQ multiplex PCR, lists solely in-frame clones and lacks some. This table has 150,000 to 180,000 clones, about 68% appearing once. Sequencing was performed on PBMCs. The receptors stem from a man aged 25 to 40 in good health and CMV-seronegative.

A note on this clone: Within the sample, other DNA sequences also encode this same CDR3. This chain joins TRBV28 and TRBJ2-1; a possible D gene is TRBD2 (5 bases). Germline CDR1 MDHEN, CDR2 SYDVKM. V was cut by 6 bases and J by 9 bases, with 9 bases left in between. The CDR3 totals 11 residues. The CDR3 bases are TGTGCCAGCAGCCTACGGGGTGAGCAGTTCTTC. Protein sequence: CASSLRGEQFF.

This sequence joins TRBV6-5 and TRBJ2-7, with 7 bases matching TRBD1. The germline V gene encodes CDR1 MNHEY and CDR2 SVGAGI. This CDR3 region has 13 residues. V lost 2 bases and J lost 6; bases outside the gene matches: 4. The CDR3 DNA reads as TGTGCCAGCAGTTACCTGGGACAGTCCGAGCAGTACTTC. Protein: CASSYLGQSEQYF.

The chain carries TRBV28 and TRBJ2-1; D might be TRBD1 (5 bases). The V end was cut by 3 bases, the J end by 5 bases, with 11 bases between. The CDR3 runs to 14 residues. Germline loops: CDR1 MDHEN, CDR2 SYDVKM. In DNA form, the CDR3 reads TGTGCCAGCAGTTTTAGGTCAGGGAACAATGAGCAGTTCTTC. Its protein product is CASSFRSGNNEQFF. The full variable domain, with the rest looked up from reference TRBV28 and TRBJ2-1, is DVKVTQSSRYLVKRTGEKVFLECVQDMDHENMFWYRQDPGLGLRLIYFSYDVKMKEKGDIPEGYSVSREKKERFSLILESASTNQTSMYLCASSFRSGNNEQFFGPGTRLTVL.

This clone came up a few times. This chain joins TRBV4-1 and TRBJ1-5, with 7 positions matching TRBD1. The V and J ends lost 0 bases and 6 bases, in that order; junction bases with no gene match: 8. The CDR3 is made up of 16 amino acids. Germline V lookup: CDR1 MGHRA, CDR2 YSYEKL. The CDR3 loop is CASSQDLQGVGQPQHF. The CDR3 DNA follows: TGCGCCAGCAGCCAAGATCTGCAGGGGGTGGGTCAGCCCCAGCATTTT.

The chain combines TRBV12-5 with TRBJ2-2; 8 bases are a match to TRBD1. CDR3 size: 16 residues. Per the germline V gene, CDR1 is LGHNT and CDR2 is FRNRAP. Unmatched junction bases numbered 6, after V lost 0 bases and J lost 6 bases. The DNA of the CDR3 is TGTGCTAGTGGTTTGGTATCTGGACAGGGTTCCGGGGAGCTGTTTTTT. It specifies CASGLVSGQGSGELFF. Variable domain in full (rest from reference TRBV12-5 and TRBJ2-2): DARVTQTPRHKVTEMGQEVTMRCQPILGHNTVFWYRQTMMQGLELLAYFRNRAPLDDSGMPKDRFSAEMPDATLATLKIQPSEPRDSAVYFCASGLVSGQGSGELFFGEGSRLTVL.

This clone was seen a single time. V gene TRBV25-1 combines with J gene TRBJ1-2, with D possibly TRBD1 on 5 matching bases. This CDR3 spans 13 amino acids. Germline CDR1 and CDR2: MGHDK and SYGVNS. The V end was cut by 6 bases, the J end by 1 base, with 9 bases between. Here the CDR3 reads CASRGGFNYGYTF. The CDR3 nucleotides read TGTGCCAGCAGGGGGGGATTTAACTATGGCTACACCTTC.

The chain links TRBV7-2 to TRBJ1-5, with TRBD1 as a possible D gene (6 bases). Germline CDR1 is SGHTA and CDR2 is FQGNSA. This CDR3 comprises 13 residues. V gave up 5 bases and J gave up 4 bases, with 9 bases separating them. The CDR3 DNA follows: TGTGCCAGCAGCCTCACAGGGAATCAGCCCCAGCATTTT. Amino acids: CASSLTGNQPQHF.

This chain uses TRBV18 with TRBJ2-7; 8 bases fit TRBD1. The CDR3 spans 14 residues. CDR1 KGHSH and CDR2 LQKENI come from the germline V gene. V was clipped by 6 bases and J by 7 bases; unmatched bases: 11. CDR3 sequence (DNA): TGTGCCAGCTCGCAAAGTCAGGGGGCTAGAGAGCAGTACTTC. As protein: CASSQSQGAREQYF.

This clone counts as medium-sized. This chain links TRBV27 with TRBJ2-1, with D unresolved. The CDR3 covers 13 residues. Germline lookup yields CDR1 MNHEY and CDR2 SMNVEV (reference sequence). Trimming cost V 10 bases and J 3 bases, with 13 bases left between them. In DNA form, the CDR3 reads TGTGCCACCAAAGACATTGACTACAATGAGCAGTTCTTC. Its translation: CATKDIDYNEQFF.

V gene TRBV7-2 combines with J gene TRBJ2-2; the D gene is possibly TRBD1 (5 bases). Deletions cut 5 bases from V and 7 bases from J, with 11 bases between. This CDR3 is 13 amino acids long. Germline V CDR1 and CDR2: SGHTA, FQGNSA. The CDR3 sequence: CASSLLTVGELFF. The CDR3 nucleotides read TGTGCCAGCAGCCTCCTGACAGTCGGGGAGCTGTTTTTT.

In this sample, this clone turned up a few times. This chain joins TRBV29-1 and TRBJ2-1; D uncertain. The V and J ends lost 4 bases and 0 bases respectively, with 10 bases between them. Per germline, CDR1 SQVTM and CDR2 ANQGSEA. There are 14 residues in the CDR3. The CDR3 is CSVVSTVSYNEQFF. DNA of the CDR3: TGCAGCGTTGTCTCGACTGTCTCCTACAATGAGCAGTTCTTC.

Comments on this clone: A junction end diverges from the germline sequence, so it may reflect a read error. This sequence joins TRBV28 and TRBJ1-5, with 12 bases identical to TRBD1. CDR1 is MDHEN and CDR2 is SYDVKM in the germline V gene. There are 19 residues in the CDR3. CDR3 protein: CASSLSRWDRGLSNQPQNF. The CDR3 bases are TGTGCCAGCAGTTTAAGCCGTTGGGACAGGGGGCTTAGCAATCAGCCCCAGAATTTT.

The chain recombines TRBV4-3 with TRBJ1-4; the match to TRBD1 covers 8 bases. This CDR3 has 15 amino acids. Unmatched junction bases numbered 6, after V lost 5 bases and J lost 4 bases. Germline CDR1 LGHNA, CDR2 YSLEER. The CDR3 region has the DNA TGCGCCAGCAGCTCGCAGGGGGCGTTTAATGAAAAACTGTTTTTT. This sequence encodes CASSSQGAFNEKLFF.

V is TRBV7-2 and J is TRBJ1-3; D gene unclear. CDR3 size: 16 residues. Looked up from germline, CDR1 is SGHTA and CDR2 is FQGNSA. Trimming removed 1 base at V and 0 bases at J, with 10 bases between. The CDR3 nucleotides read TGTGCCAGCAGCTTAGTTCCGGGGAGCTCTGGAAACACCATATATTTT. Amino acids: CASSLVPGSSGNTIYF.